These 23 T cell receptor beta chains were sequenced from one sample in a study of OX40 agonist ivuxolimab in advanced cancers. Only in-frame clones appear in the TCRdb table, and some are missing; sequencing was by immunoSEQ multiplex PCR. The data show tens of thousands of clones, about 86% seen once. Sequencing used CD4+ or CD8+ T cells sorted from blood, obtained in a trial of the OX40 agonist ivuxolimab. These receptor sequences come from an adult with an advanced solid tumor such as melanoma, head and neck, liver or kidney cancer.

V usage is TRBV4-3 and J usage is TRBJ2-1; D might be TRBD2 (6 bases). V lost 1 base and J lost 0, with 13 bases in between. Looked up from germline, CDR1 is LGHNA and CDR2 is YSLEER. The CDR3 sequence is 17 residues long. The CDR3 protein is CASSQGFRGSSYNEQFF. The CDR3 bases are TGCGCCAGCAGCCAAGGGTTCCGGGGGAGCTCCTACAATGAGCAGTTCTTC.

This CDR3 reads CASTRTSQETQYF. DNA of the CDR3: TGTGCCAGCACCAGGACTAGTCAAGAGACCCAGTACTTC. The chain combines TRBV6-1 with TRBJ2-5; 7 nucleotides line up with TRBD2. There are 13 residues in the CDR3. V was pared by 7 bases and J by 2 bases, with 4 bases of the junction left unmatched. CDR1 is MNHNS, CDR2 SASEGT, per germline.

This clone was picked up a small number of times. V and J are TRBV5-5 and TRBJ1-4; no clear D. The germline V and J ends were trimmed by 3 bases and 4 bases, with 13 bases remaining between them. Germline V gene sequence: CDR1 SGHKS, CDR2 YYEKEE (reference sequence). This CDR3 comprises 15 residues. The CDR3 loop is CASSYRGWDNEKLFF. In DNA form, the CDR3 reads TGTGCCAGCAGCTATCGGGGTTGGGATAATGAAAAACTGTTTTTT.

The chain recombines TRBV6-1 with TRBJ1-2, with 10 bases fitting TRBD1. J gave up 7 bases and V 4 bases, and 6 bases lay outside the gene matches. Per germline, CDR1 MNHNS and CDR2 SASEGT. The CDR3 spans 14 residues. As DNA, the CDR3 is TGTGCCAGCAGTGCTGAGACAGGGGGCTTTGGCTACACCTTC. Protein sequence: CASSAETGGFGYTF.

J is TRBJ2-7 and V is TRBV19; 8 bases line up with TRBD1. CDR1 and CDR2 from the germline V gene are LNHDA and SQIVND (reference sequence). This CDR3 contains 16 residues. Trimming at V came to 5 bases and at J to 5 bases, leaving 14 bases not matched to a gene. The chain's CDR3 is CASSLHPDRGVNEQYF. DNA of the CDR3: TGTGCCAGTAGTCTCCATCCTGACAGGGGCGTCAACGAGCAGTACTTC.

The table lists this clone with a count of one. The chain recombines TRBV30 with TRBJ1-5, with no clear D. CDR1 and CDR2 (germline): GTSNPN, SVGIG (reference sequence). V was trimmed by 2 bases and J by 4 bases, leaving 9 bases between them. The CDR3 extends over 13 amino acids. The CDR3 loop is CAWSRQLNQPQHF. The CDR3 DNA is TGTGCCTGGAGTCGTCAGCTGAATCAGCCCCAGCATTTT.

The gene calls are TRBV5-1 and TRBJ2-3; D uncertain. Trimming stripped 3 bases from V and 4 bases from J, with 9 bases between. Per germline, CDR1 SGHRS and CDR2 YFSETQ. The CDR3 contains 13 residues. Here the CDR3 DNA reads TGCGCCAGCAGCTCTATCCGATCAGATACGCAGTATTTT. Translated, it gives CASSSIRSDTQYF.

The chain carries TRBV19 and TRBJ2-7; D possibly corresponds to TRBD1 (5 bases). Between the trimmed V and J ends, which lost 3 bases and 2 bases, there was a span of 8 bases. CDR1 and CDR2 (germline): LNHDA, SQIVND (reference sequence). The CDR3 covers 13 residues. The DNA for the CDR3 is TGTGCCAGTAGTATGGGGCCAGCCTACGAGCAGTACTTC. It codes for CASSMGPAYEQYF.

As DNA, the CDR3 is TGTGCCAGTAGTCGACTAGCGGGCTACGAGCAGTACTTC. This translates into CASSRLAGYEQYF. The chain recombines TRBV19 with TRBJ2-7; 10 bases line up with TRBD2. V lost 5 bases and J lost 3; bases outside the gene matches: 1. Germline-derived CDR1 and CDR2 are LNHDA and SQIVND (reference sequence). The CDR3 is 13 residues long.

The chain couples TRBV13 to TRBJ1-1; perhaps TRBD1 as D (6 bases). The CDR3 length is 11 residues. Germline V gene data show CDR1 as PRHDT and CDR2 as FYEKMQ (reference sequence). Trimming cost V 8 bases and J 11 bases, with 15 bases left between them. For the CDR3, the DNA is TGTGCCAGCGGCGGTGACAGGCGGGCTTTCTTT. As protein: CASGGDRRAFF.

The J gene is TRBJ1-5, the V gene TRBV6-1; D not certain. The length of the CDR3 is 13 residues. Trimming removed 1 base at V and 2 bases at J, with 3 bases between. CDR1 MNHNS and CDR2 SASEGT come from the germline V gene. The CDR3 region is CASSEEGNQPQHF. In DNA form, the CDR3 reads TGTGCCAGCAGTGAAGAGGGCAATCAGCCCCAGCATTTT.

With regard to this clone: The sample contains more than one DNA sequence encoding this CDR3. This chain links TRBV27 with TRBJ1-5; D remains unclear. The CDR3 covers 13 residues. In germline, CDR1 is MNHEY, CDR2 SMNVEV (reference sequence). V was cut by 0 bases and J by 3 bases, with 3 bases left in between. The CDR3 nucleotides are TGTGCCAGCAGTTTATCCCCCAATCAGCCCCAGCATTTT. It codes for CASSLSPNQPQHF.

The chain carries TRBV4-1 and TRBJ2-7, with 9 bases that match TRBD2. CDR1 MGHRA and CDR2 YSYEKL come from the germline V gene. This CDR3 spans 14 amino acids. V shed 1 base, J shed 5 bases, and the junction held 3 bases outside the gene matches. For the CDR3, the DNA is TGCGCCAGCAGCCAAGGCGGGGGGGCCGACGAGCAGTACTTC. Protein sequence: CASSQGGGADEQYF.

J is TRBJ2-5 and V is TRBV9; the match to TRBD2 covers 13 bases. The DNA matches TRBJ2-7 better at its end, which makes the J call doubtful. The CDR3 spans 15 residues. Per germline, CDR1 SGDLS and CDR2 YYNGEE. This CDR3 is CASSPRTSGSHEQYF. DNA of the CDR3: TGTGCCAGCAGCCCACGGACTAGCGGGAGTCACGAGCAGTACTTC.

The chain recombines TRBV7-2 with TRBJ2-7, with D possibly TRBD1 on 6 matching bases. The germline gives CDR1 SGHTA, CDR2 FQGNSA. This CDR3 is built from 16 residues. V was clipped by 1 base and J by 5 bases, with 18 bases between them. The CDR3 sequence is CASSLVGQRASHEQYF. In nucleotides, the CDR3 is TGTGCCAGCAGCTTAGTGGGACAAAGGGCAAGTCACGAGCAGTACTTC.

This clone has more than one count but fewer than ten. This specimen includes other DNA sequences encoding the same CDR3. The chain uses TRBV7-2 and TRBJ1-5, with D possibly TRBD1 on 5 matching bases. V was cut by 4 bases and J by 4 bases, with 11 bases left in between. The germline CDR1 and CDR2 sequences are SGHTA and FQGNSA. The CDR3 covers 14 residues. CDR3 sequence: CASSSTWGNQPQHF. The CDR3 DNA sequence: TGTGCCAGCAGCTCTACCTGGGGGAATCAGCCCCAGCATTTT.

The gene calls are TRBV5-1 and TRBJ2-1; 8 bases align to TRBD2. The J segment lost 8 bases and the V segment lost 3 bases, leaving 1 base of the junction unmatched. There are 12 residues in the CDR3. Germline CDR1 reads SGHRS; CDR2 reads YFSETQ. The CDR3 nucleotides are TGCGCCAGCAGCTCGGGGGGGTATGAGCAGTTCTTC. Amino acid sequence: CASSSGGYEQFF.

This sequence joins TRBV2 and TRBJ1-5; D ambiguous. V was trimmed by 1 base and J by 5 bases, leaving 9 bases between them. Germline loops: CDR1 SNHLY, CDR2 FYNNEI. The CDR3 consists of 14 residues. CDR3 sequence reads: CASSEGLGDQPQHF. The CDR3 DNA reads TGTGCCAGCAGTGAAGGACTTGGGGATCAGCCCCAGCATTTT.

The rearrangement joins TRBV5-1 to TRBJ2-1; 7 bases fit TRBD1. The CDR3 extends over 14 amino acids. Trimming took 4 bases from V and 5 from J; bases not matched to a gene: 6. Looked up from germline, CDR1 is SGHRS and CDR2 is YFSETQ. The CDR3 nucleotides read TGCGCCAGCAGCCCCCGGACAGGAAACAATGAGCAGTTCTTC. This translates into CASSPRTGNNEQFF.

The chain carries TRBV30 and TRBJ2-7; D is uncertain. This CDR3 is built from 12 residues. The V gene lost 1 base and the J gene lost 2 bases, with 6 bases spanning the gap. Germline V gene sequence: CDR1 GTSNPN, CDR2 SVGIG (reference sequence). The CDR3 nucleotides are TGTGCCTGGAGTGAACAGACCTACGAGCAGTACTTC. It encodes CAWSEQTYEQYF.

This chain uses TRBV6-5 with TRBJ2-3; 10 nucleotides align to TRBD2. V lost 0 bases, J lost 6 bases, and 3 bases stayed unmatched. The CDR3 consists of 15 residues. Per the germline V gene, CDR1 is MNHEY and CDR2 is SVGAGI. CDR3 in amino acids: CASSYSTSGWDTQYF. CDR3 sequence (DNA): TGTGCCAGCAGTTACTCGACTAGCGGGTGGGATACGCAGTATTTT.

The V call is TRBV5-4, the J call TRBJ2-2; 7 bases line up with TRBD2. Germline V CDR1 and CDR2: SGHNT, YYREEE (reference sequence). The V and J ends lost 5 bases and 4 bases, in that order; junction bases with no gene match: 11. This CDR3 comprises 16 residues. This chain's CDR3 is CASSHHLRGSTGELFF. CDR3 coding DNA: TGTGCCAGCAGTCATCATCTGCGGGGGAGCACCGGGGAGCTGTTTTTT. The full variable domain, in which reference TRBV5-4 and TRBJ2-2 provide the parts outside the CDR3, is ETGVTQSPTHLIKTRGQQVTLRCSSQSGHNTVSWYQQALGQGPQFIFQYYREEENGRGNFPPRFSGLQFPNYSSELNVNALELDDSALYLCASSHHLRGSTGELFFGEGSRLTVL.

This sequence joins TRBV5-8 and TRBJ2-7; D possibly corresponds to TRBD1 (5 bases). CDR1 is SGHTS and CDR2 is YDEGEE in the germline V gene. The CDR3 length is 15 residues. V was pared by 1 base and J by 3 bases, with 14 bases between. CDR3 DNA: TGTGCCAGCAGCTTGTGGCGTCCAGGGAACTACGAGCAGTACTTC. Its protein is CASSLWRPGNYEQYF.